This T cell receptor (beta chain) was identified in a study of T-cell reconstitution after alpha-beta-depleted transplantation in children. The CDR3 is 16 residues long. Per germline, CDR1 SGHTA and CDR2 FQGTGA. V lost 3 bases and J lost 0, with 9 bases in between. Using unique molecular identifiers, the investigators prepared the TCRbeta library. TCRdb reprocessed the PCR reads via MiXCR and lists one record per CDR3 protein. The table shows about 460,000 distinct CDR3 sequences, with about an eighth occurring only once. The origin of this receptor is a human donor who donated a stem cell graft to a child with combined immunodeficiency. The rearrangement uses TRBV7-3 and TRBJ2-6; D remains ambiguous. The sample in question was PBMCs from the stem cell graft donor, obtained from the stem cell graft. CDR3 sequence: CASSFATGSGANVLTF. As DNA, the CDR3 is TGTGCCAGCAGCTTTGCAACCGGCTCTGGGGCCAACGTCCTGACTTTC.